This T cell receptor beta chain was sequenced during a study of OX40 agonist ivuxolimab in advanced cancers. Background on the study: Patients in the trial were receiving intravenous ivuxolimab every 2 weeks, at doses of 0.01 to 10 mg/kg. The diagnoses of dose-escalation patients were hepatocellular carcinoma, melanoma, renal cell or head and neck cancer. Study-level findings and limits: Normalized expansion of T-cell clones was also low for some nonresponders.

About this clone: Its matching antigen is unknown.

The data were produced by immunoSEQ multiplex PCR, yet TCRdb's version contains in-frame clones alone and is incomplete. Among about 51,000 clones listed, 84% were seen once. Trimming stripped 5 bases from V and 5 bases from J, with 12 bases between. The germline V gene has CDR1 SQVTM and CDR2 ANQGSEA. The CDR3 is 12 residues long. V gene TRBV29-1 combines with J gene TRBJ2-5; TRBD1 might be the D (6 bases). The TCR comes from an adult with an advanced solid tumor such as melanoma, head and neck, liver or kidney cancer. This specimen consisted of CD4+ or CD8+ T cells sorted from blood, obtained in a trial of the OX40 agonist ivuxolimab. CDR3 sequence reads: CSVIPGQETQYF. CDR3 nucleotides: TGCAGCGTTATCCCCGGACAGGAGACCCAGTACTTC.